The clone carrying this TCR beta chain has just a few counts. This entry is derived from a study of blood T cell repertoires in COVID-19. Study-level background: The United States, Italy and Spain were the sources of the acute and convalescent COVID-19 samples. In each case, the material was cDNA or gDNA derived from T cells, B-cell-depleted T cells, or PBMCs.

Under the authors' procedure: Amplification from reference gene primers served as the basis for estimated nucleated cell counts. This table comes from immunoSEQ multiplex PCR, and its TCRdb copy is limited to in-frame clones, with some not included. V and J calls and clone size are as listed in that table; D and trimming were resolved from the DNA. This sample carries 55,000 to 85,000 clones, over 70% of them seen once, and the ten largest clones take around 21%. CDR3 length: 13 residues. V lost 11 bases and J 8 bases, leaving 21 bases between the germline ends. Germline loops: CDR1 SNHLY, CDR2 FYNNEI.

The sample comprised peripheral blood. The TCR was taken from a man in his sixties with acute or convalescent COVID-19. The rearrangement links TRBV2 to TRBJ1-2; D is undetermined. CDR3 residues: CAHGDFSRRGYTF. The DNA of the CDR3 is TGTGCCCATGGAGACTTCAGCCGGCGGGGCTACACCTTC.